This record concerns one TCR beta chain sequence. Its cognate antigen is unknown. Construction of the TCRbeta library involved unique molecular identifiers. MiXCR, run by TCRdb on the PCR reads, gives a single entry per CDR3 protein. Altogether 200,000 or so distinct CDR3 sequences are present, 5.5% to 7% being singletons, with the ten largest covering around 4.1%. The CDR3 contains 18 residues. J was trimmed by 1 base and V by 3 bases; bases with no gene match: 8. CDR1 SGHAT and CDR2 FQNNGV come from the germline V gene. The record originates from a study of T-cell reconstitution after alpha-beta-depleted transplantation in children. Overall study results and limits: By about two months after transplant, alpha-beta T cells reportedly arose from several hundred graft clones that had expanded. Newly generated T cells supplied most T-cell counts and diversity one year post-transplant. Several patients had high TCRbeta diversity at day 60; it came from surviving recipient T cells and thymic progenitors.

Specimen: PBMCs, collected before TCRalphabeta/CD19-depleted stem cell transplant. This chain links TRBV11-2 with TRBJ2-7, with 14 bases identical to TRBD2. The clonotype was recovered from a girl under three years old with combined immunodeficiency, due to receive a stem cell transplant. CDR3 in DNA: TGTGCCAGCAGCTTCAGACTAGCGGGAGGGAGGTTATCCTACGAGCAGTACTTC. It yields the protein CASSFRLAGGRLSYEQYF. The variable domain in full, completed from reference TRBV11-2 and TRBJ2-7, reads EAGVAQSPRYKIIEKRQSVAFWCNPISGHATLYWYQQILGQGPKLLIQFQNNGVVDDSQLPKDRFSAERLKGVDSTLKIQPAKLEDSAVYLCASSFRLAGGRLSYEQYFGPGTRLTVT.